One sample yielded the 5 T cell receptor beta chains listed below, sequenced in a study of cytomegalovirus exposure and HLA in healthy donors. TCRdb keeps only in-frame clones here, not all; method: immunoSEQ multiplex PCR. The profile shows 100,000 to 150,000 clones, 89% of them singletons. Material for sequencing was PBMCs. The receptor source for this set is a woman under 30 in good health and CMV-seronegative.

The DNA of the CDR3 is TGCAGCGTGACCGTCGGTGGAGCAACTAATGAAAAACTGTTTTTT. Its protein is CSVTVGGATNEKLFF. The chain recombines TRBV29-1 with TRBJ1-4; D remains unclear. The CDR3 consists of 15 residues. Trimming left V 6 bases short and J 0 bases short, with 14 bases between. From germline, CDR1 is SQVTM and CDR2 ANQGSEA.

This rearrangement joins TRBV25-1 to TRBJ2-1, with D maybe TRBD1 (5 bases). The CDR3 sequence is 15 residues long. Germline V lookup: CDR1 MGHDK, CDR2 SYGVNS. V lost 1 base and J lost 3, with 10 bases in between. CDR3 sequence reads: CASSESSGRYNEQFF. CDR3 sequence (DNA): TGTGCCAGCAGTGAATCGTCAGGGCGCTACAATGAGCAGTTCTTC.

The CDR3 DNA follows: TGTGCCAGCAGTGCAACAGGGGGCGCAGGTCAGACCCAGTACTTC. Translation gives CASSATGGAGQTQYF. The V call is TRBV6-1, the J call TRBJ2-5, with 9 bases that match TRBD1. Germline CDR1 and CDR2: MNHNS and SASEGT. This CDR3 has 15 amino acids. Germline trimming cut 4 bases from V and 6 bases from J; bases unmatched to any gene: 9.

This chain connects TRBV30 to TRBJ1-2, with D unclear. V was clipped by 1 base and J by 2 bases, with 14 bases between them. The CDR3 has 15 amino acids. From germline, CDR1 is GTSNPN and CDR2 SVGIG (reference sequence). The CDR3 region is CAWSAPSAGNYGYTF. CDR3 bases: TGTGCCTGGAGTGCACCTTCTGCGGGGAACTATGGCTACACCTTC.

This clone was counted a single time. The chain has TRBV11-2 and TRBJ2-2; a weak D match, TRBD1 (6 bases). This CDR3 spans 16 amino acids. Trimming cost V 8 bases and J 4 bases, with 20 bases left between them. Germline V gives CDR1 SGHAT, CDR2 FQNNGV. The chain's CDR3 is CASGVNRDISTGELFF. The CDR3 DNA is TGTGCCAGCGGGGTAAACAGGGACATCAGCACCGGGGAGCTGTTTTTT.